This entry lists 30 T cell receptor beta chains sequenced from one sample in a study of blood T cell repertoires in COVID-19. The method was immunoSEQ multiplex PCR; TCRdb's version includes in-frame clones alone and lacks a portion of them. This table holds a few hundred thousand clones, around four fifths found once. The sequenced sample consisted of PBMCs or T cells enriched from blood (not recorded which). The receptors stem from a man aged 35 to 55 who had recovered from COVID-19.

The chain uses TRBV19 and TRBJ2-7, with D possibly matching TRBD1 (5 bases). Germline loops: CDR1 LNHDA, CDR2 SQIVND (reference sequence). V was pared by 5 bases and J by 4 bases, with 12 bases between. The CDR3 consists of 13 residues. The CDR3 coding sequence is TGTGCCAGTAGTGGACAAGGTCGGTACGAGCAGTACTTC. Protein: CASSGQGRYEQYF. Full variable domain (rest looked up from reference TRBV19 and TRBJ2-7): DGGITQSPKYLFRKEGQNVTLSCEQNLNHDAMYWYRQDPGQGLRLIYYSQIVNDFQKGDIAEGYSVSREKKESFPLTVTSAQKNPTAFYLCASSGQGRYEQYFGPGTRLTVT.

This chain uses TRBV3-1 (or the pseudogene TRBV3-2) with TRBJ1-2; D may be TRBD1 (6 bases). The V end lost 1 base, the J end lost 6 bases, and 9 bases lay between the germline ends. Germline V gene lookup returns CDR1 LGHDT and CDR2 YNNKEL (reference sequence). CDR3 length equals 13 residues. CDR3 coding DNA: TGTGCCAGCAGCCAAGTTCAGGGGAATGGCTACACCTTC. It specifies CASSQVQGNGYTF.

The chain has TRBV7-2 and TRBJ2-1; the D gene is possibly TRBD1 (6 bases). This CDR3 spans 16 amino acids. Germline CDR1 SGHTA, CDR2 FQGNSA. V lost 4 bases to trimming and J lost 4 bases, with 17 bases between them. CDR3 sequence: CASSSTNRVLYNEQFF. In DNA form, the CDR3 reads TGTGCCAGCAGCTCAACAAACAGGGTCCTTTACAATGAGCAGTTCTTC.

The rearrangement uses TRBV4-1 and TRBJ2-7, with D possibly TRBD1 on 5 matching bases. Trimming left V 4 bases short and J 2 bases short, with 15 bases between. Germline lookup yields CDR1 MGHRA and CDR2 YSYEKL. The length of the CDR3 is 15 residues. CDR3 in amino acids: CASSPTPTETYEQYF. The CDR3 coding sequence is TGCGCCAGCAGCCCCACGCCGACAGAGACCTACGAGCAGTACTTC.

Written as DNA, the CDR3 is TGTGCCAGCAGCAAAGACGGGTATTCCCCTTACAATGAGCAGTTCTTC. Its translation: CASSKDGYSPYNEQFF. The V call is TRBV21-1, the J call TRBJ2-1; no check of the table's D call, TRBD2, against the DNA was made. TRBV21-1 is assigned pseudogene status. The CDR3 extends over 16 amino acids.

The V and J genes are TRBV11-2 and TRBJ1-4; D possibly corresponds to TRBD1 (5 bases). The CDR3 extends over 15 amino acids. CDR1 and CDR2 (germline): SGHAT, FQNNGV. Trimming pared 4 bases from V and 0 bases from J, leaving 9 bases between. CDR3 sequence: CASSSRQTTNEKLFF. The CDR3 DNA reads as TGTGCCAGCAGCTCGAGACAGACAACTAATGAAAAACTGTTTTTT.

About this clone: Other DNA sequences in this specimen translate into the identical CDR3. The CDR3 protein is CASSPTGNTEAFF. The DNA of the CDR3 is TGTGCCAGCTCACCAACAGGGAACACTGAAGCTTTCTTT. The chain joins TRBV18 to TRBJ1-1, with D perhaps TRBD1 (5 bases). This CDR3 spans 13 amino acids. Germline loops: CDR1 KGHSH, CDR2 LQKENI. The V and J ends lost 2 bases and 1 base respectively, with 5 bases between them.

The chain uses TRBV23-1 and TRBJ1-1; no clear D. TRBV23-1 is annotated as an ORF whose role is uncertain. The CDR3 contains 10 residues. V shed 6 bases and J shed 5 bases, with 4 bases lying between them. In DNA form, the CDR3 reads TGCGCCAGCAGGAGGACTGAAGCTTTCTTT. This translates into CASRRTEAFF.

This sequence joins TRBV5-1 and TRBJ2-7; 10 positions agree with TRBD1. Looked up from germline, CDR1 is SGHRS and CDR2 is YFSETQ. Germline trimming cut 2 bases from V and 1 base from J; bases unmatched to any gene: 6. The CDR3 extends over 16 amino acids. The CDR3 nucleotides read TGCGCCAGCAGCTTCCTTCCGGGACAGGGGTCCTACGAGCAGTACTTC. It translates to CASSFLPGQGSYEQYF.

The V call is TRBV11-1, the J call TRBJ2-5; unclear D gene. This CDR3 is 13 amino acids long. The germline gives CDR1 SGHAT, CDR2 FQDESV (reference sequence). V shed 1 base and J shed 6 bases, with 9 bases lying between them. The CDR3 DNA reads TGTGCCAGCAGCTTAGAGTTGAGAAAGACCCAGTACTTC. It is translated as CASSLELRKTQYF.

V and J are TRBV6-5 and TRBJ1-1; 8 bases map to TRBD1. V was clipped by 6 bases and J by 5 bases; unmatched bases: 8. The CDR3 runs to 14 residues. Looked up from germline, CDR1 is MNHEY and CDR2 is SVGAGI. CDR3 coding DNA: TGTGCCAGCAGAGGATACAGGGGGAGGACTGAAGCTTTCTTT. Translated: CASRGYRGRTEAFF.

The genes are TRBV3-1 (or the pseudogene TRBV3-2) and TRBJ2-1; 7 positions match TRBD2. This CDR3 is built from 16 residues. J was trimmed by 10 bases and V by 0 bases; bases with no gene match: 12. CDR1 is LGHDT and CDR2 is YNNKEL in the germline V gene (reference sequence). CDR3 in DNA: TGTGCCAGCAGCCAAGAGGGAGGGAGGGCCTTTCAGGAGCAGTTCTTC. Its translation is CASSQEGGRAFQEQFF.

The rearrangement joins TRBV7-8 to TRBJ1-4; 8 positions agree with TRBD1. This CDR3 has 17 residues. The V segment lost 5 bases and the J segment 5 bases; nucleotides outside the gene matches: 13. The germline V gene encodes CDR1 SGHVS and CDR2 FQNEAQ. Here the CDR3 DNA reads TGTGCCAGCAGCCTGACAAGGACAGGGCGGGGGAATGAAAAACTGTTTTTT. It translates to CASSLTRTGRGNEKLFF.

CDR3 nucleotide sequence: TGCGCCAGCAGCTCGGGACAAACCACAGATACGCAGTATTTT. It yields the protein CASSSGQTTDTQYF. The chain couples TRBV5-1 to TRBJ2-3; maybe TRBD1 (6 bases). From germline, CDR1 is SGHRS and CDR2 YFSETQ. The CDR3 loop spans 14 amino acids. V dropped 3 bases and J dropped 2 bases, with 10 bases sitting between them.

This chain connects TRBV9 to TRBJ2-7; TRBD2 aligns across 7 bases. Germline V gene sequence: CDR1 SGDLS, CDR2 YYNGEE. Losses at the gene ends were 0 bases for V and 7 bases for J; bases not matched to a gene: 10. This CDR3 has 15 amino acids. The CDR3 DNA reads as TGTGCCAGCAGCGTAGGGGGGGGAGTCGATCAAGAGCAGTACTTC. Amino acid sequence: CASSVGGGVDQEQYF.

The chain uses TRBV6-5 and TRBJ1-4, with D unclear. The length of the CDR3 is 15 residues. Trimming shortened V by 2 bases and J by 4 bases, and 11 bases separated the two germline ends. Germline V gene data show CDR1 as MNHEY and CDR2 as SVGAGI. The CDR3 protein is CASSYRRRVNEKLFF. Written as DNA, the CDR3 is TGTGCCAGCAGTTACCGCCGTCGGGTTAATGAAAAACTGTTTTTT.

This chain uses TRBV3-1 (or the pseudogene TRBV3-2) with TRBJ1-1; 11 bases map to TRBD1. The ends lost 4 bases at V and 4 bases at J; junction bases unmatched: 2. The germline V gene encodes CDR1 LGHDT and CDR2 YNNKEL (reference sequence). The CDR3 length is 14 residues. This chain's CDR3 is CASSRGQGATEAFF. As DNA, the CDR3 is TGTGCCAGCAGCCGCGGACAGGGGGCCACTGAAGCTTTCTTT.

The V and J genes are TRBV5-4 and TRBJ2-3; D is unresolved. Germline V gene lookup returns CDR1 SGHNT and CDR2 YYREEE (reference sequence). Trimming removed 0 bases from V and 0 bases from J, with 11 bases in between. The CDR3 totals 16 residues. CDR3: CASSLEVKTSTDTQYF. CDR3 DNA: TGTGCCAGCAGCTTGGAGGTCAAGACTAGCACAGATACGCAGTATTTT.

CDR3 amino acids: CASTPSGGARNEQFF. The CDR3 DNA reads as TGTGCCAGCACCCCTAGTGGGGGGGCTCGCAATGAGCAGTTCTTC. The V and J genes are TRBV28 and TRBJ2-1; D may be TRBD2 (7 bases). CDR3 length equals 15 residues. Germline-derived CDR1 and CDR2 are MDHEN and SYDVKM. The germline V and J ends were trimmed by 7 bases and 6 bases, with 19 bases remaining between them.

The sample holds one count of this clone. The V and J genes are TRBV2 and TRBJ1-2; TRBD1 aligns across 8 bases. This CDR3 has 14 residues. The V and J ends lost 2 bases and 10 bases, in that order; junction bases with no gene match: 9. The germline V gene encodes CDR1 SNHLY and CDR2 FYNNEI. CDR3 nucleotides: TGTGCCAGCAGTGAATTCAGGACAGGGACGGACTACACCTTC. This encodes CASSEFRTGTDYTF.

The gene calls are TRBV10-2 and TRBJ2-7; TRBD2 matches at 12 bases. Trimming cost V 6 bases and J 11 bases; bases outside gene matches: 5. CDR3 size: 12 residues. From germline, CDR1 is WSHSY and CDR2 SAAADI. CDR3 bases: TGCGCCAGCAGGACTAGCGGGAGCAATGAGTACTTC. It codes for CASRTSGSNEYF.

This rearrangement joins TRBV28 to TRBJ2-6, with unresolved D. This CDR3 has 14 residues. V gave up 6 bases and J gave up 0 bases, with 6 bases separating them. Germline V gene data show CDR1 as MDHEN and CDR2 as SYDVKM. CDR3 coding DNA: TGTGCCAGCAGAGTGAGCTCTGGGGCCAACGTCCTGACTTTC. It is translated as CASRVSSGANVLTF.

The table lists this clone with a few counts. This rearrangement joins TRBV7-6 to TRBJ1-2; TRBD1 aligns across 7 bases. The length of the CDR3 is 15 residues. The junction had 10 bases not matched to a gene; V was cut back by 5 bases and J by 4 bases. Germline lookup yields CDR1 SGHVS and CDR2 FNYEAQ. The CDR3 protein is CASSPGGGQTYGYTF. The CDR3 DNA follows: TGTGCCAGCAGCCCAGGGGGTGGGCAGACCTATGGCTACACCTTC. The full variable domain, in which reference TRBV7-6 and TRBJ1-2 provide the parts outside the CDR3, is GAGVSQSPRYKVTKRGQDVALRCDPISGHVSLYWYRQALGQGPEFLTYFNYEAQQDKSGLPNDRFSAERPEGSISTLTIQRTEQRDSAMYRCASSPGGGQTYGYTFGSGTRLTVV.

The rearrangement links TRBV11-3 to TRBJ2-2; 10 nucleotides align to TRBD2. The CDR3 totals 16 residues. In germline, CDR1 is SGHNT, CDR2 YENEEA. Trimming at V came to 3 bases and at J to 2 bases, leaving 3 bases not matched to a gene. CDR3 loop: CASSLASGGNTGELFF. The CDR3 nucleotides read TGTGCCAGCAGCTTGGCTAGCGGGGGAAACACCGGGGAGCTGTTTTTT.

The rearrangement uses TRBV18 and TRBJ1-5, with 9 bases fitting TRBD1. J was trimmed by 2 bases and V by 3 bases; bases with no gene match: 2. The germline CDR1 and CDR2 sequences are KGHSH and LQKENI. There are 15 residues in the CDR3. The CDR3 DNA sequence: TGTGCCAGCTCACCGGGACAGGGAGGCAATCAGCCCCAGCATTTT. This sequence encodes CASSPGQGGNQPQHF.

The chain has TRBV5-1 and TRBJ1-5; D remains ambiguous. The CDR3 loop spans 14 amino acids. The V gene lost 4 bases and the J gene lost 2 bases, with 10 bases spanning the gap. Germline V gene lookup returns CDR1 SGHRS and CDR2 YFSETQ. The CDR3 reads CASSINPGNQPQHF. The CDR3 nucleotides read TGCGCCAGCAGCATTAACCCGGGCAATCAGCCCCAGCATTTT.

V usage is TRBV7-2 and J usage is TRBJ2-1; 11 bases line up with TRBD2. Germline V gives CDR1 SGHTA, CDR2 FQGNSA. J gave up 4 bases and V 5 bases, and 10 bases lay outside the gene matches. The CDR3 totals 17 residues. The CDR3 DNA reads as TGTGCCAGCAGCGTTCTTAGCGGGGGGGCTTTGTACAATGAGCAGTTCTTC. Encoded protein: CASSVLSGGALYNEQFF.

The genes are TRBV30 and TRBJ1-6, with a weak D call TRBD1 (5 bases). The germline CDR1 and CDR2 sequences are GTSNPN and SVGIG (reference sequence). V lost 1 base and J 14 bases, leaving 12 bases between the germline ends. The CDR3 sequence is 12 residues long. The chain's CDR3 is CAWSGGTEALHF. In DNA form, the CDR3 reads TGTGCCTGGAGTGGTGGGACTGAGGCCCTCCACTTT.

This chain joins TRBV3-1 (or the pseudogene TRBV3-2) and TRBJ2-1; D possibly corresponds to TRBD2 (6 bases). This CDR3 is built from 15 residues. Germline V gene data show CDR1 as LGHDT and CDR2 as YNNKEL (reference sequence). Trimming removed 6 bases at V and 3 bases at J, with 15 bases between. CDR3 protein: CASRRRDSHYNEQFF. The DNA of the CDR3 is TGTGCCAGCAGGCGCCGGGACTCCCACTACAATGAGCAGTTCTTC.

The chain links TRBV2 to TRBJ1-1; a weak D match, TRBD1 (5 bases). V lost 8 bases and J 0 bases, leaving 22 bases between the germline ends. Germline CDR1 SNHLY, CDR2 FYNNEI. The CDR3 loop spans 17 amino acids. The CDR3 sequence: CASPSGAPRGMNTEAFF. CDR3 coding DNA: TGTGCCAGCCCTAGCGGGGCCCCTCGGGGGATGAACACTGAAGCTTTCTTT.